Following are 19 T cell receptor beta chains from one sample sequenced in a study of blood T cell repertoires in COVID-19. The assay was immunoSEQ multiplex PCR, and TCRdb's table has in-frame clones only and misses some. The data hold 200,000 to 250,000 clones, with 85% to 90% observed a single time. What was sequenced was PBMCs or T cells enriched from blood (not recorded which). These TCRs come from a man aged 25-45 years who had been exposed to COVID-19.

This clone appeared once. V usage is TRBV5-8 and J usage is TRBJ2-5, with D possibly matching TRBD2 (6 bases). The germline V and J ends were trimmed by 1 base and 6 bases, with 16 bases remaining between them. Germline V gene sequence: CDR1 SGHTS, CDR2 YDEGEE. The length of the CDR3 is 15 residues. This CDR3 is CASSLLTARGKTQYF. CDR3 sequence (DNA): TGTGCCAGCAGCTTGTTGACAGCCCGGGGGAAGACCCAGTACTTC.

J is TRBJ2-1 and V is TRBV13, with 13 bases that match TRBD2. The V and J ends lost 4 bases and 5 bases, in that order; junction bases with no gene match: 2. Looked up from germline, CDR1 is PRHDT and CDR2 is FYEKMQ (reference sequence). The CDR3 is 15 residues long. The CDR3 sequence is CASSWGLAGNNEQFF. The CDR3 DNA reads as TGTGCCAGCAGCTGGGGACTAGCGGGGAACAATGAGCAGTTCTTC.

V is TRBV4-3 and J is TRBJ2-7, with 7 bases that match TRBD1. This CDR3 contains 17 residues. V lost 2 bases to trimming and J lost 3 bases; unmatched junction nucleotides: 13. CDR1 is LGHNA and CDR2 is YSLEER in the germline V gene. The CDR3 protein is CASSQNFGTDLFYEQYF. The CDR3 nucleotides read TGCGCCAGCAGCCAAAATTTCGGGACAGATCTTTTCTACGAGCAGTACTTC.

V usage is TRBV27 and J usage is TRBJ1-6; D might be TRBD1 (6 bases). The germline CDR1 and CDR2 sequences are MNHEY and SMNVEV (reference sequence). V was pared by 10 bases and J by 8 bases, with 18 bases between. The CDR3 has 14 residues. As DNA, the CDR3 is TGTGCCACCGCCGCCGGGGGGGCGCATTCACCCCTCCACTTT. Translating gives CATAAGGAHSPLHF.

This clone was counted a single time. This sequence joins TRBV23-1 and TRBJ2-4; D may be TRBD1 (6 bases). TRBV23-1 is assigned to the ORF class and has an uncertain function. The CDR3 consists of 13 residues. Deletions cut 7 bases from V and 4 bases from J, with 11 bases between. CDR3 DNA sequence: TGCGCCAGCATTCTGGACAGAAAAAACATTCAGTACTTC. Residues: CASILDRKNIQYF.

This chain joins TRBV2 and TRBJ1-1, with a tentative D call TRBD1 (5 bases). The germline gives CDR1 SNHLY, CDR2 FYNNEI. The germline V and J ends were trimmed by 9 bases and 2 bases, with 19 bases remaining between them. The CDR3 spans 15 residues. CDR3 loop: CARPGGQQTNTEAFF. The CDR3 nucleotides read TGTGCCAGGCCGGGGGGTCAGCAAACCAACACTGAAGCTTTCTTT. The variable domain in full, with the rest retrieved from reference TRBV2 and TRBJ1-1, is EPEVTQTPSHQVTQMGQEVILRCVPISNHLYFYWYRQILGQKVEFLVSFYNNEISEKSEIFDDQFSVERPDGSNFTLKIRSTKLEDSAMYFCARPGGQQTNTEAFFGQGTRLTVV.

This sequence joins TRBV5-4 and TRBJ2-1, with 9 bases identical to TRBD1. The ends lost 4 bases at V and 9 bases at J; junction bases unmatched: 8. Germline V CDR1 and CDR2: SGHNT, YYREEE (reference sequence). The CDR3 runs 14 residues. Here the CDR3 reads CASSTRDREGEQFF. The CDR3 nucleotides are TGTGCCAGCAGCACCCGGGACAGGGAGGGTGAGCAGTTCTTC. Full variable domain (rest looked up from reference TRBV5-4 and TRBJ2-1): ETGVTQSPTHLIKTRGQQVTLRCSSQSGHNTVSWYQQALGQGPQFIFQYYREEENGRGNFPPRFSGLQFPNYSSELNVNALELDDSALYLCASSTRDREGEQFFGPGTRLTVL.

The rearrangement links TRBV9 to TRBJ2-7, with 8 bases lining up with TRBD2. CDR1 and CDR2 from the germline V gene are SGDLS and YYNGEE. J was trimmed by 7 bases and V by 6 bases; bases with no gene match: 15. This CDR3 spans 15 amino acids. CDR3: CASTGGAGVSEEQYF. The CDR3 DNA follows: TGTGCCAGCACCGGGGGAGCGGGGGTGAGCGAAGAGCAGTACTTC.

This rearrangement joins TRBV10-3 to TRBJ2-1; 9 bases agree with TRBD2. The CDR3 consists of 11 residues. Germline V gene lookup returns CDR1 ENHRY and CDR2 SYGVKD. CDR3 in DNA: TGTATGGCGGGGGGGTACAATGAGCAGTTCTTC. It is translated as CMAGGYNEQFF.

This clone was seen only once. The V and J genes are TRBV29-1 and TRBJ2-1, with 8 nucleotides matching TRBD2. Germline assignment: CDR1 SQVTM and CDR2 ANQGSEA. The CDR3 contains 14 residues. V trimming: 4 bases; J trimming: 4 bases; junction bases outside the gene matches: 6. DNA for the CDR3: TGCAGCGTTGTTCCGGTAGCGGGATACAATGAGCAGTTCTTC. This codes for CSVVPVAGYNEQFF.

The chain carries TRBV15 and TRBJ2-7, with D possibly matching TRBD1 (6 bases). V lost 2 bases, J lost 2 bases, and 13 bases lay in between. CDR1 and CDR2 from the germline V gene are LNHNV and YYDKDF (reference sequence). CDR3 size: 15 residues. Here the CDR3 DNA reads TGTGCCACCAGCAGACAAGACAGGACAACCTACGAGCAGTACTTC. Amino acid sequence: CATSRQDRTTYEQYF.

The J gene is TRBJ2-5, the V gene TRBV5-1, with D possibly matching TRBD1 (6 bases). Per the germline V gene, CDR1 is SGHRS and CDR2 is YFSETQ. Trimming cost V 4 bases and J 1 base, with 11 bases left between them. The CDR3 length is 14 residues. CDR3 in DNA: TGCGCCAGCAGCCCAGGGGCTGTCCAAGAGACCCAGTACTTC. Amino acid sequence: CASSPGAVQETQYF.

The chain combines TRBV10-3 with TRBJ2-7; 7 nucleotides agree with TRBD2. Germline V gene sequence: CDR1 ENHRY, CDR2 SYGVKD. V dropped 10 bases and J dropped 3; count of bases not matched to a gene: 9. The CDR3 contains 13 residues. The CDR3 DNA is TGTGCCACTTCTGGGGGGACTAACTACGAGCAGTACTTC. Its translation is CATSGGTNYEQYF.

The chain combines TRBV5-1 with TRBJ2-3; the D gene is possibly TRBD2 (6 bases). Trimming removed 0 bases from V and 1 base from J, with 9 bases in between. The CDR3 extends over 15 amino acids. Per the germline V gene, CDR1 is SGHRS and CDR2 is YFSETQ. CDR3 nucleotides: TGCGCCAGCAGCTTGGATCTAGCGCGCACAGATACGCAGTATTTT. Translation: CASSLDLARTDTQYF.

The CDR3 region is CASSALTDNYGYTF. CDR3 nucleotides: TGTGCCAGCAGCGCGCTGACAGATAACTATGGCTACACCTTC. The J gene is TRBJ1-2, the V gene TRBV7-9, with D perhaps TRBD1 (5 bases). The V and J ends lost 5 bases and 1 base respectively, with 11 bases between them. Germline CDR1 reads SEHNR; CDR2 reads FQNEAQ (reference sequence). This CDR3 comprises 14 residues.

This chain links TRBV4-3 with TRBJ2-2; D might be TRBD1 (6 bases). The CDR3 contains 14 residues. CDR1 is LGHNA and CDR2 is YSLEER in the germline V gene. The V end was cut by 0 bases, the J end by 8 bases, with 10 bases between. CDR3 sequence reads: CASSQDRGRGELFF. For the CDR3, the DNA is TGCGCCAGCAGCCAAGACAGGGGCAGAGGGGAGCTGTTTTTT.

The chain joins TRBV5-4 to TRBJ2-1; 10 bases match TRBD1. This CDR3 comprises 16 residues. V shed 4 bases, J shed 4 bases, and the junction held 8 bases outside the gene matches. The germline V gene encodes CDR1 SGHNT and CDR2 YYREEE (reference sequence). CDR3 sequence (DNA): TGTGCCAGCAGCCAAGGGACAGGGGTGAATTACAATGAGCAGTTCTTC. Encoded protein: CASSQGTGVNYNEQFF.

This clone turned up a few times. The chain employs TRBV9 and TRBJ1-2; possible D gene TRBD1, 5 bases. V lost 0 bases, J lost 5 bases, and 14 bases lay in between. The CDR3 has 15 amino acids. Per germline, CDR1 SGDLS and CDR2 YYNGEE. The CDR3 spells CASSVEDRGRYGYTF. CDR3 nucleotides: TGTGCCAGCAGCGTAGAGGATCGGGGGAGGTATGGCTACACCTTC.

CDR3 sequence (DNA): TGTGCCAGCAGCTTGCCGGGGGTTAACGAGCAGTACTTC. This gives the protein CASSLPGVNEQYF. J is TRBJ2-7 and V is TRBV5-4; D possibly corresponds to TRBD2 (6 bases). Germline CDR1 SGHNT, CDR2 YYREEE (reference sequence). The germline V and J ends were trimmed by 1 base and 5 bases, with 10 bases remaining between them. The CDR3 covers 13 residues.